This T cell receptor beta chain was obtained from a study of T cell clonality in common variable immunodeficiency (dated by TCRdb to about 2015). Findings and caveats that apply to the study as a whole: CVID subjects shared fewer TCRbeta clones with each other than healthy controls did (p < 0.0001). According to the authors, figuring out what caused the increased clonality in CVID would require sequencing the repertoires of T cell subpopulations. Despite equal DNA input, controls averaged roughly 80,000 unique sequences per sample versus about 31,547 in CVID samples. Patient heterogeneity within the CVID cohort put limits on correlating repertoire features with clinical complications. Compared with healthy controls, CVID subjects showed increased TCRbeta clonality (t-test p = 0.018), a feature most characteristic of about a third of subjects. CVID TCRbeta sequences were reported to have fewer deletions and N-nucleotide insertions and to lack highly modified clones with 13 or more V deletions.

In this sample, this clone turned up many times. What this receptor recognizes is not known. Predominantly Caucasian heritage was noted among both the CVID patients and the healthy controls. Heparinized peripheral whole blood samples of 5 to 8 ml were collected from each donor. TCRbeta CDR3 repertoires were sequenced from genomic DNA of adults with common variable immune deficiency (CVID) and healthy adult controls. The control group was made up of roughly 22 healthy adult volunteers (around 10 male and 12 female) whose ages ranged from 23 to 66 years, with a mean age of roughly 30. Diluted blood was subjected to density centrifugation over Hypaque 1077 or Ficoll-Paque for isolation of peripheral blood mononuclear cells. Genomic DNA was obtained from unsorted mononuclear cells through either Qiagen column purification or a centrifugation-based method. For sequencing, equivalent amounts of genomic DNA were input from CVID and control samples. For every sample, a 60 bp segment covering the rearranged TCRbeta CDR3 region was amplified and then sequenced. The immunoSEQ assay, a bias-corrected multiplex PCR with high-throughput sequencing, was employed for TCRbeta amplification. The authors processed their data as follows. Each unique nucleotide sequence was treated as a clone and annotated with V, D and J genes, copy number and frequency. Sequences were labeled productive if in frame, and non-productive if out of frame or containing stop codons. Clonality was calculated from Shannon's entropy as previously described. The predicted amino acid sequences of productive clones were used to derive mean CDR3 Kyte-Doolittle hydropathy. Using the R hclust function, scaled V gene usage was clustered hierarchically with Manhattan distance and complete linkage. Clone sharing by CDR3 amino acid sequence was assessed by resampling 12 repertoires per group over 100 rounds. The repertoires were searched for 70 published EBV-specific and roughly 230 published CMV-specific TCRbeta sequences. After two CVID samples that produced fewer than 10,000 sequences were dropped from the analysis, some 42 CVID repertoires remained. In TCRdb, the immuneACCESS table is reduced to in-frame sequences with V and J assigned. These tables do not hold every clone; where another copy was compared, an unresolved V gene accounts for under half, and the others remain unexplained. V, J and clone size reflect that table, while D and trimming were determined from the DNA. The table gives tens of thousands of clones for this sample, with none occurring only once. The ten largest clones add up to about 6% of the sample.

The material sequenced was peripheral blood mononuclear cells. The origin of this receptor is a person aged 18-70 years in good health.

The CDR3: CASMMRRGGATETQYF. The DNA read from the CDR3 is TGTGCCAGCATGATGAGACGAGGGGGGGCTACGGAGACC. The chain links TRBV3-1 (or the pseudogene TRBV3-2) with TRBJ2-5, and TRBD2 may be the D gene, going by 7 matching bases. Read data end 3 residues before the CDR3 end; the end is taken from the germline J gene. The CDR3 runs 16 amino acids, cysteine and phenylalanine included. The CDR3 was read in part: 39 bases, with the frame set at base 1. Based on the germline V gene (reference sequence), the CDR1 and CDR2 sequences are LGHDT and YNNKEL. V and J lose 7 bases and 5 bases, and a span of 23 bases separates them.